The T cell receptor beta chain under discussion was sequenced for a study of blood T cells in healthy people across ages. Study-wide results and caveats: Versus aged donors, long-lived donors had higher diversity and more naive CD4+ cells.

The CDR3 contains 16 residues. Trimming pared 0 bases from V and 5 bases from J, leaving 16 bases between. Germline V CDR1 and CDR2: LGHNA, YSLEER. Primers used in a second PCR of about 6 to 11 cycles were a sample-barcoded 5' primer and a J-beta primer mix. Each CDR3 protein is one row after TCRdb ran MiXCR on the 5' RACE reads. The table lists about a million distinct CDR3 sequences, roughly 50% of them singletons, with about an eighth in the top ten. Concerning this clonotype itself: Its antigen is undetermined.

Sample: blood. The receptor was derived from a man between 25 and 39 years old in good health. The chain has TRBV4-3 and TRBJ1-2; the D gene is possibly TRBD1 (6 bases). Here the CDR3 DNA reads TGCGCCAGCAGCCAAGATGGAGGAGGGACACAGTATGGCTACACCTTC. Amino acids: CASSQDGGGTQYGYTF.